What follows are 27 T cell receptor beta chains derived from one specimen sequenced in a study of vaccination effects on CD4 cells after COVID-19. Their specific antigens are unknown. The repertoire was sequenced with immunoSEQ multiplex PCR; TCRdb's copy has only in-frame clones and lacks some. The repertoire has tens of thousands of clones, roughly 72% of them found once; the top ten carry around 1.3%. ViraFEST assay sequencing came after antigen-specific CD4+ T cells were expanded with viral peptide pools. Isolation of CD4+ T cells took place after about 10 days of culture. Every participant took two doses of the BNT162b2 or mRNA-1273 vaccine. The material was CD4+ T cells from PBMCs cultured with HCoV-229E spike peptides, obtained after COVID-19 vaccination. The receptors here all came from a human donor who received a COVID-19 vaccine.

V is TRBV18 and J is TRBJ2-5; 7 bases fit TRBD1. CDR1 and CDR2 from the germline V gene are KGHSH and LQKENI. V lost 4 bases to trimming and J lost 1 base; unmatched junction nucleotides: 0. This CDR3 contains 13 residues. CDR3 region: CASSRDSQETQYF. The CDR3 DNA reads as TGTGCCAGCTCACGGGACAGCCAAGAGACCCAGTACTTC.

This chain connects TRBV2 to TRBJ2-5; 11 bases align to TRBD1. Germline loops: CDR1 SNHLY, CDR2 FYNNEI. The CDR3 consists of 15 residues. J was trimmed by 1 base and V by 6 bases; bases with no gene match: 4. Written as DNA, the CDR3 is TGTGCCAGCAGCTCGGACAGGGGGCGCCAAGAGACCCAGTACTTC. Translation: CASSSDRGRQETQYF.

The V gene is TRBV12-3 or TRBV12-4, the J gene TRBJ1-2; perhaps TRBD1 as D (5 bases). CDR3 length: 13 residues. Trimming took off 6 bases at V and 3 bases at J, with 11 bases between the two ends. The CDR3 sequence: CASRLGGDYGYTF. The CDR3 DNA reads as TGTGCCAGCAGACTCGGGGGAGACTATGGCTACACCTTC.

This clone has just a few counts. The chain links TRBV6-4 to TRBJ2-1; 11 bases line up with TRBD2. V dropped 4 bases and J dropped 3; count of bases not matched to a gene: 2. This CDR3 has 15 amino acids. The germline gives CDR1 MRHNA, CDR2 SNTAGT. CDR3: CASSAGTSGYNEQFF. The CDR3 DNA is TGTGCCAGCAGTGCCGGGACTAGCGGCTACAATGAGCAGTTCTTC.

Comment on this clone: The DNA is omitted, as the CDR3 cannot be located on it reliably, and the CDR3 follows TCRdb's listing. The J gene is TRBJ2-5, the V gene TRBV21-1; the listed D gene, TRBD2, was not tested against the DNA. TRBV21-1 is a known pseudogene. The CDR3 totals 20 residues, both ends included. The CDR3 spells CASSKVGIGTLRTYQETQYF.

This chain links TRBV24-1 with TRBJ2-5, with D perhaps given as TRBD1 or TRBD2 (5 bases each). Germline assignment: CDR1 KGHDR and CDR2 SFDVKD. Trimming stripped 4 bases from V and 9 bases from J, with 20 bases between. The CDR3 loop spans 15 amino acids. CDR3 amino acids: CATSDHGLGIGAQYF. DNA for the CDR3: TGTGCCACCAGTGACCACGGACTGGGGATAGGGGCCCAGTACTTC.

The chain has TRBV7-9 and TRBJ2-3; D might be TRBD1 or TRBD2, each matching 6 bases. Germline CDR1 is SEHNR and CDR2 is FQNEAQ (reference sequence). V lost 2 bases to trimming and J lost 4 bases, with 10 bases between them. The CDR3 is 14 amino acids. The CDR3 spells CASSLRGGSDTQYF. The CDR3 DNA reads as TGTGCCAGCAGCTTAAGAGGGGGGTCAGATACGCAGTATTTT.

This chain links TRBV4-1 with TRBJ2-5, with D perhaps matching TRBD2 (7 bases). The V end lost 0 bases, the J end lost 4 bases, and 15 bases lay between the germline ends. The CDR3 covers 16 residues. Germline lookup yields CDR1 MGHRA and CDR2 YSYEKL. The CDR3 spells CASSQDDRGARETQYF. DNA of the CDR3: TGCGCCAGCAGCCAAGACGATCGGGGGGCACGAGAGACCCAGTACTTC.

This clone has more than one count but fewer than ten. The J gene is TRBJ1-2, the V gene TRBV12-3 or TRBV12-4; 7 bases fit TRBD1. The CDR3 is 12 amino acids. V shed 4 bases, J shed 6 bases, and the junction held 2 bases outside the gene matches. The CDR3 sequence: CASSSQGNGYTF. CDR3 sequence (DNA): TGTGCCAGCAGTTCACAGGGGAATGGCTACACCTTC.

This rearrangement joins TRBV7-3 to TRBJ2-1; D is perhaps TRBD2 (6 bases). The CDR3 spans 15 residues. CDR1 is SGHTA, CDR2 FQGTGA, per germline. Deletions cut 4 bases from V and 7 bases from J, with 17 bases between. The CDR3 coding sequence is TGTGCCAGCAGCTCGCGCGGGGCGGGACTGAATGAGCAGTTCTTC. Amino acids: CASSSRGAGLNEQFF.

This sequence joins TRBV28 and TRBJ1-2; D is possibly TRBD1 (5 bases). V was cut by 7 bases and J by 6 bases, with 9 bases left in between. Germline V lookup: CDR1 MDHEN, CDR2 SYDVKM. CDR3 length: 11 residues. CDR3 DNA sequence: TGTGCCAGCACAGGGTTCGATGGCTACACCTTC. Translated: CASTGFDGYTF.

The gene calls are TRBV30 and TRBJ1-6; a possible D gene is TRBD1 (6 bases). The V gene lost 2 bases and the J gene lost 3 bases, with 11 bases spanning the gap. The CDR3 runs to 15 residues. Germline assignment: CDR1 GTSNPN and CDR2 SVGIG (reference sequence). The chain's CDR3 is CAWSSGQFYNSPLHF. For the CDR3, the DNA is TGTGCCTGGAGTTCCGGACAGTTCTATAATTCACCCCTCCACTTT.

The CDR3 reads CASRLDRATNEKLFF. The CDR3 DNA reads TGTGCCAGTAGGTTGGACCGCGCAACTAATGAAAAACTGTTTTTT. This rearrangement joins TRBV19 to TRBJ1-4; D is unclear. Germline CDR1 is LNHDA and CDR2 is SQIVND (reference sequence). V was pared by 6 bases and J by 0 bases, with 11 bases between. The CDR3 is 15 residues long.

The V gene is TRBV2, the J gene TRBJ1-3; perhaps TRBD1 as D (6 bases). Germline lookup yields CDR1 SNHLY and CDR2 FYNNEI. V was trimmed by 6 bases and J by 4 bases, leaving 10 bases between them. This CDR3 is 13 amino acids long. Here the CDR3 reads CASSGDTGNTIYF. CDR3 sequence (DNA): TGTGCCAGCAGCGGGGACACGGGAAACACCATATATTTT.

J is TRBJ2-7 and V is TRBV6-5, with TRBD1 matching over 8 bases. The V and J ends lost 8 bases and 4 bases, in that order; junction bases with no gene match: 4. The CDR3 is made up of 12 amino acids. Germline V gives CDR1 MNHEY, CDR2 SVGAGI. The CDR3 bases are TGTGCCAGCCGGGACAGGTCTTACGAGCAGTACGTC. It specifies CASRDRSYEQYV.

The CDR3 region has the DNA TGTGCCAGCAGACAAGGGCGGTCTGGGTCCTACGAGCAGTACGTC. Its protein product is CASRQGRSGSYEQYV. V gene TRBV6-5 combines with J gene TRBJ2-7; D is uncertain. The germline CDR1 and CDR2 sequences are MNHEY and SVGAGI. The CDR3 has 15 amino acids. V lost 6 bases and J 1 base, leaving 16 bases between the germline ends.

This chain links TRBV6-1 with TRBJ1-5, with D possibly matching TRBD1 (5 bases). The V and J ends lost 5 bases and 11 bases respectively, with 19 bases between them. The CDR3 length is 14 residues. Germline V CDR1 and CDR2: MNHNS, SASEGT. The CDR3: CASSLKGANGAQHF. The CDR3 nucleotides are TGTGCCAGCAGTTTGAAAGGGGCTAACGGGGCCCAGCATTTT.

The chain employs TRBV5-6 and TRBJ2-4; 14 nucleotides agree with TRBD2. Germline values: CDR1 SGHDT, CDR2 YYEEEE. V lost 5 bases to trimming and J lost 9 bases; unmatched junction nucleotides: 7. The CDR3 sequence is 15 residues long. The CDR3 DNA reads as TGTGCCAGCAGTTCGGGACTAGCGGGGGTTGGCATTCAGTACTTC. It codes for CASSSGLAGVGIQYF.

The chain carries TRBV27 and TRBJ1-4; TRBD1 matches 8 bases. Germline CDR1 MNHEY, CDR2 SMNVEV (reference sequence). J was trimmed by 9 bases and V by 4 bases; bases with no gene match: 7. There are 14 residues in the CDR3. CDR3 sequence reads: CASSYFSGGQKLFF. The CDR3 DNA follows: TGTGCCAGCAGTTACTTCTCAGGGGGCCAAAAACTGTTTTTT.

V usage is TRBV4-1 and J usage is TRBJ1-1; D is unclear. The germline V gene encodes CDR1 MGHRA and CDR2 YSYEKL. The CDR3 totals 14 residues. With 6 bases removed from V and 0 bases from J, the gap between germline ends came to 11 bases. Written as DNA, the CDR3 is TGCGCCAGCAGGGGCAGACACATGAACACTGAAGCTTTCTTT. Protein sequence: CASRGRHMNTEAFF.

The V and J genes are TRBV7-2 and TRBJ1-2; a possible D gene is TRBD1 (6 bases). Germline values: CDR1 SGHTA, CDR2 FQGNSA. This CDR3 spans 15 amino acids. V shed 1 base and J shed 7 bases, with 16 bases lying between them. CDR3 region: CASSLGTAGAGGYTF. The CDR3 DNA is TGTGCCAGCAGCTTAGGGACTGCGGGGGCGGGTGGCTACACCTTC.

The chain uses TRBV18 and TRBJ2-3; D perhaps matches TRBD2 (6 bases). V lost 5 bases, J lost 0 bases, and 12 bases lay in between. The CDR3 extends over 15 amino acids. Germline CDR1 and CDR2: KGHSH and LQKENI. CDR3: CASSSVGTSTDTQYF. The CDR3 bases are TGTGCCAGCTCATCCGTTGGGACTAGCACAGATACGCAGTATTTT.

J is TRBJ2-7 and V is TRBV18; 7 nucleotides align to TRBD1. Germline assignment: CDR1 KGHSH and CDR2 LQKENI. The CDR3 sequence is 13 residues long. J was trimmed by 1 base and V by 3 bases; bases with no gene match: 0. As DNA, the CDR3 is TGTGCCAGCTCACCGGGACAGTCCTACGAGCAGTACGTC. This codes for CASSPGQSYEQYV.

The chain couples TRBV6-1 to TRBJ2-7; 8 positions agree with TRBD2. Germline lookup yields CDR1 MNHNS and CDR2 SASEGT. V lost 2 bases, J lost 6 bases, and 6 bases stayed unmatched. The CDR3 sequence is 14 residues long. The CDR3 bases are TGTGCCAGCAGTGAAAGGTCTAGCGGGCGCGAGCAGTACGTC. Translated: CASSERSSGREQYV.

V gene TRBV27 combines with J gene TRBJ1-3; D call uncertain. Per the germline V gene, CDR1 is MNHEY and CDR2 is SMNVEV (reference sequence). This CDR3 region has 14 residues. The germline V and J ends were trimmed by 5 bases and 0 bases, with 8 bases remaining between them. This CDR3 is CASSPWGSGNTIYF. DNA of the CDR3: TGTGCCAGCAGTCCCTGGGGCTCTGGAAACACCATATATTTT.

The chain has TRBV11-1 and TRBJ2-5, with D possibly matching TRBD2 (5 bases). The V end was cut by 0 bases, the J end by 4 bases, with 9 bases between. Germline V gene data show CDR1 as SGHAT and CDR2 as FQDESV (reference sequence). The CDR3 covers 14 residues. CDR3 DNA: TGTGCCAGCAGCTTAGCGCGAGGACTAGAGACCCAGTACTTC. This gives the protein CASSLARGLETQYF.

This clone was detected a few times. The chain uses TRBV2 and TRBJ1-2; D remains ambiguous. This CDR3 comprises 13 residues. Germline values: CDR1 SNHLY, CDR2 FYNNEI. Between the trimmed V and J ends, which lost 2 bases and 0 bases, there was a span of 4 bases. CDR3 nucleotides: TGTGCCAGCAGTGAATCTGCTAACTATGGCTACACCTTC. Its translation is CASSESANYGYTF.